This T cell receptor (beta chain) came from a study of regulatory T cells in long-lasting Graves disease. This clonotype appeared many times. Its antigen is unidentified. Study-wide findings and caveats: Sample size, which was small, may have reduced accuracy. Persistent patients shared more public clonotypes (fewer than 3,000) than newly diagnosed patients (about 1,000). Patients with persistent Graves' had lower TCR diversity than newly diagnosed patients.

CDR3 length: 16 residues. Germline V gene data show CDR1 as KGHDR and CDR2 as SFDVKD. Trimming shortened V by 3 bases and J by 4 bases, and 15 bases separated the two germline ends. Time point defined: newly diagnosed GD, antithyroid drugs for less than 3 months. The TCR library was made from RNA extracted from PBMCs. The TCR beta library used iRepertoire HTBI primers with Arm-PCR amplification of CDR3. MiXCR was run by TCRdb on the multiplex PCR reads, yielding one entry per CDR3 protein. The table has hundreds of thousands of distinct CDR3 sequences, 16% seen once. The same sample was also studied in work on T cells in Graves' hyperthyroidism and ophthalmopathy. That work contributes: HTBI primers were used for first-round RT-PCR of the TCR CDR3.

The specimen comprised peripheral blood mononuclear cells (PBMCs), sampled at new diagnosis, from a patient treated with antithyroid drugs. The sequence was collected from a man aged 40-49 years with Graves disease. This chain connects TRBV24-1 to TRBJ2-1; perhaps TRBD2 as D (5 bases). The CDR3 region is CATSDHSRGKYNEQFF. CDR3 DNA: TGTGCCACCAGTGATCACTCCCGGGGAAAGTACAATGAGCAGTTCTTC.